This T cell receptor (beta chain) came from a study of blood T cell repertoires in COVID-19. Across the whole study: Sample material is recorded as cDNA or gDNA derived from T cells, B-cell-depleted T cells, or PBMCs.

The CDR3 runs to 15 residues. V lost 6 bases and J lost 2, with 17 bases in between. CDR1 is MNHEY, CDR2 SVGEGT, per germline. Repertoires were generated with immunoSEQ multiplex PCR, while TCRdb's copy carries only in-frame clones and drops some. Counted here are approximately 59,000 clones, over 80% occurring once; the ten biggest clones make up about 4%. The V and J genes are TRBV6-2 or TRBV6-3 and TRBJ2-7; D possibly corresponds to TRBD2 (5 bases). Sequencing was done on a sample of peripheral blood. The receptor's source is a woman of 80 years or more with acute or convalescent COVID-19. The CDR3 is CASSLNSGWPYEQYF. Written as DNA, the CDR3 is TGTGCCAGCAGCCTAAACTCGGGGTGGCCCTACGAGCAGTACTTC.